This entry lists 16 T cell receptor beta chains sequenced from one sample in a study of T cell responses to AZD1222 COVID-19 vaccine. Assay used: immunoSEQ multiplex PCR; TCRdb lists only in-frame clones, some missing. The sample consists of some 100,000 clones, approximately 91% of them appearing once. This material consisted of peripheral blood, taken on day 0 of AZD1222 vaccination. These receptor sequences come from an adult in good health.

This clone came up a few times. The DNA for the CDR3 is TGTGCCAGCAGTTTATACAGAGGGAGCAATCAGCCCCAGCATTTT. Translated, it gives CASSLYRGSNQPQHF. This sequence joins TRBV28 and TRBJ1-5; D is ambiguous. Deletions cut 1 base from V and 1 base from J, with 8 bases between. This CDR3 region has 15 residues. CDR1 MDHEN and CDR2 SYDVKM come from the germline V gene. Complete variable domain (other parts from reference TRBV28 and TRBJ1-5): DVKVTQSSRYLVKRTGEKVFLECVQDMDHENMFWYRQDPGLGLRLIYFSYDVKMKEKGDIPEGYSVSREKKERFSLILESASTNQTSMYLCASSLYRGSNQPQHFGDGTRLSIL.

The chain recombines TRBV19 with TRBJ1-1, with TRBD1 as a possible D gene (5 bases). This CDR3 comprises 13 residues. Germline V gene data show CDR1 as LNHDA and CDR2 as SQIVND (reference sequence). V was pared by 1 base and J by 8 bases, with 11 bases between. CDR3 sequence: CASSIVGGEEAFF. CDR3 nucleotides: TGTGCCAGTAGTATAGTGGGGGGAGAGGAAGCTTTCTTT.

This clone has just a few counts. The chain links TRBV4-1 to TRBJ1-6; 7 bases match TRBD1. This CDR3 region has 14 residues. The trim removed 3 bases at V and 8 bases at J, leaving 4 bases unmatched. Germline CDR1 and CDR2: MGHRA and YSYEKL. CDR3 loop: CASSQTGSDSPLHF. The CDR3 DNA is TGCGCCAGCAGCCAGACAGGGAGTGATTCACCCCTCCACTTT.

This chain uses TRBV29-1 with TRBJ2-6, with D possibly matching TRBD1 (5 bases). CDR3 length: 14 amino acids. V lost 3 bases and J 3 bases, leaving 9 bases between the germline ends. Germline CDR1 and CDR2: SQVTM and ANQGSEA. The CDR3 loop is CSVDRAGGANVLTF. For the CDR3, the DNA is TGCAGCGTTGACAGGGCTGGTGGGGCCAACGTCCTGACTTTC. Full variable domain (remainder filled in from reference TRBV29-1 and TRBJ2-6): SAVISQKPSRDICQRGTSLTIQCQVDSQVTMMFWYRQQPGQSLTLIATANQGSEATYESGFVIDKFPISRPNLTFSTLTVSNMSPEDSSIYLCSVDRAGGANVLTFGAGSRLTVL.

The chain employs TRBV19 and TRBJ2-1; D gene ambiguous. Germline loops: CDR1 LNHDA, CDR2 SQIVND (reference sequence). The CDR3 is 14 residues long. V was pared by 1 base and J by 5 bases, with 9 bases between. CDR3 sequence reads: CASSIALGHNEQFF. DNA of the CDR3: TGTGCCAGTAGTATAGCTCTGGGCCACAATGAGCAGTTCTTC.

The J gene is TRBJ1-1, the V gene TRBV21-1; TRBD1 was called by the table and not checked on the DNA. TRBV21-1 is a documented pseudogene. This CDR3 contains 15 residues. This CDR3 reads CASIRDRATNTEAFF. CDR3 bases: TGTGCCAGCATCCGGGACAGGGCCACGAACACTGAAGCTTTCTTT.

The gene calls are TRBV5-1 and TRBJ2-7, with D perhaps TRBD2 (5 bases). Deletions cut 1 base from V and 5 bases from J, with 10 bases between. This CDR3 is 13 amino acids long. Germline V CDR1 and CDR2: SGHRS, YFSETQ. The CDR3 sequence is CASSLRGWDEQYF. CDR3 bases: TGCGCCAGCAGCTTGAGAGGGTGGGACGAGCAGTACTTC.

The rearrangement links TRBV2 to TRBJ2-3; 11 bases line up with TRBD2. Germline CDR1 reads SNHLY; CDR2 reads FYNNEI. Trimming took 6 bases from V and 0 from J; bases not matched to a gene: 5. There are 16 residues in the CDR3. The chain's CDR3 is CASSLAGGHSTDTQYF. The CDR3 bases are TGTGCCAGCAGCCTAGCGGGAGGTCATAGCACAGATACGCAGTATTTT.

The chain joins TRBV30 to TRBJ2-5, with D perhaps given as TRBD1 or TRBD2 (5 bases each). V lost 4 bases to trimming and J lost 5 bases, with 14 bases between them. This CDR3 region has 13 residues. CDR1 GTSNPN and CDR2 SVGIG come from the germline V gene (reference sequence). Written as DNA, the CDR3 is TGTGCCTGGACTGGGACGGCGGAGGAGACCCAGTACTTC. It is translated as CAWTGTAEETQYF.

CDR3 in DNA: TGTGCCAGCAGTGTGACAGGGAGGAATGAAAAACTGTTTTTT. It translates to CASSVTGRNEKLFF. The chain employs TRBV6-6 and TRBJ1-4; 7 bases align to TRBD1. This CDR3 region has 14 residues. Germline CDR1 is MNHNY and CDR2 is SVGAGI (reference sequence). After removal of 5 bases from V and 5 bases from J, the junction contained 5 bases not matched to a gene.

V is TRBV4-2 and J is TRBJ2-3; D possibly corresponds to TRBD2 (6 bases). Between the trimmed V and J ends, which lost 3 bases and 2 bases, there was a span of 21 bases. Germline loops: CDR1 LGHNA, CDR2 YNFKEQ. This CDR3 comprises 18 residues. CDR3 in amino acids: CASSQGLSMIGITDTQYF. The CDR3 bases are TGTGCCAGCAGCCAGGGACTGAGTATGATCGGCATCACAGATACGCAGTATTTT.

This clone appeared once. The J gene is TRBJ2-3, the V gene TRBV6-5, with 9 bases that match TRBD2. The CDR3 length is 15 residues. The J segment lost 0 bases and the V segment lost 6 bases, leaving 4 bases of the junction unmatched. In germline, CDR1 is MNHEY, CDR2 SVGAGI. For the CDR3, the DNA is TGTGCCAGCAGGGGTCTAGCGGGAAGCACAGATACGCAGTATTTT. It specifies CASRGLAGSTDTQYF.

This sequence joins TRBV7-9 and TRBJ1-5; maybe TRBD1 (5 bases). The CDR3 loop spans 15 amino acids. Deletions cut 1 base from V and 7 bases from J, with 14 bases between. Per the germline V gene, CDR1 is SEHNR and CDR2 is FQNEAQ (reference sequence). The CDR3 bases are TGTGCCAGCAGCTTAGGGGTCTCGGGGGAGCAGCCCCAGCATTTT. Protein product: CASSLGVSGEQPQHF.

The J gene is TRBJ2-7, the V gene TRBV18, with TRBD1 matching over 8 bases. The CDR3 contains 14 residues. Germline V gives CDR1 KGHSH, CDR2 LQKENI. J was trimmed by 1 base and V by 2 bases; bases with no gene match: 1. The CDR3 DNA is TGTGCCAGCTCACCAGGACAGGGATCCTACGAGCAGTACTTC. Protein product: CASSPGQGSYEQYF.

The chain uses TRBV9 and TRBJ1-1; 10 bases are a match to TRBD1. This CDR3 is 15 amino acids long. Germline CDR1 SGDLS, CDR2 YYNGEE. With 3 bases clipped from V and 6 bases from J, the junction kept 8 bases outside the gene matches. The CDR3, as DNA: TGTGCCAGCAGCGGTCCCGGGACAGGGGAGGCTGAAGCTTTCTTT. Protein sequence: CASSGPGTGEAEAFF.

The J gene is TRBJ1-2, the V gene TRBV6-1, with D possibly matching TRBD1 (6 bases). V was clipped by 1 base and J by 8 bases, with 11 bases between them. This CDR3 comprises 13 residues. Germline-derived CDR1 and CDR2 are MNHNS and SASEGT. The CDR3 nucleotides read TGTGCCAGCAGTGAAGGGTGGAGGGGGGGCTACACCTTC. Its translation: CASSEGWRGGYTF.